This TCR beta chain is from a study of T cells in Graves' hyperthyroidism and ophthalmopathy. Researchers took RNA transcripts and amplified the TCR beta CDR3 regions from them. Using the HTBI primer set, a first-round RT-PCR was run on the TCR CDR3. TCRdb called the multiplex PCR reads again in MiXCR, with one record for every CDR3 protein. The repertoire holds under 700,000 distinct CDR3 sequences, about half seen once, with roughly 8.2% in the top ten. The CDR3 totals 16 residues. The germline CDR1 and CDR2 sequences are SGHTA and FQGNSA. Trimming took 5 bases from V and 6 from J, leaving 19 bases between them. In its sample, this clonotype was seen a few times.

The TCR sequence derives from a woman aged 18 to 35 with Graves' hyperthyroidism. This sequence joins TRBV7-2 and TRBJ1-4, with D perhaps TRBD1 (6 bases). Sequenced input: peripheral blood or thyroid tissue (not recorded which). DNA of the CDR3: TGTGCCAGCAGCCCGGTGGTAACAGGGTATGATGAAAAACTGTTTTTT. It encodes CASSPVVTGYDEKLFF.